This TCR beta chain was documented in a study of a mutant IDH1 vaccine in newly diagnosed glioma. Study-wide background: Patients under treatment included approximately 62% males and about 38% females and had a mean age of about 37 years.

Measured with immunoSEQ multiplex PCR; TCRdb has only the in-frame clones, and not every one. The table includes under 60,000 clones, over 65% detected once. Time point of the sample: week 35, safety follow-up. Vaccinated patients received 300 ug of mutant IDH1 20-mer peptide per dose, with topical imiquimod. Study conclusions and caveats: Top peripheral T cell clonotype shifts appeared unrelated to pseudoprogression.

Only a few counts were recorded for this clone. Antigen: not known. V dropped 2 bases and J dropped 5 bases, with 8 bases sitting between them. CDR1 SGHDT and CDR2 YYEEEE come from the germline V gene. The CDR3 sequence is 13 residues long. The TCR originated in a man aged 40-55 years with glioma. V gene TRBV5-6 combines with J gene TRBJ2-1; TRBD2 might be the D (6 bases). The starting material was PBMCs, obtained from a glioma patient whose treatment included an IDH1 peptide vaccine. The CDR3 DNA follows: TGTGCCAGCAGCTTAGGAGGGGACAATGAGCAGTTCTTC. Protein sequence: CASSLGGDNEQFF.